The T cell receptor (beta chain) under discussion was sequenced for a study of shared clonotypes between healthy human individuals. Assay used: immunoSEQ multiplex PCR; TCRdb lists only in-frame clones, some missing. The sample lists a few million clones; 93% were seen once. CDR1 and CDR2 from the germline V gene are LGHNA and YNFKEQ. V trimming: 3 bases; J trimming: 1 base; junction bases outside the gene matches: 0. The CDR3 is 14 residues long. This sequence was found in a man aged 18 to 29 in good health. Some clones in this sample may be carry-over from other donors' samples. Sequencing was done on a sample of naive CD4+ T cells from PBMCs. Subset given: CD45RA+ positively selected. The chain links TRBV4-2 to TRBJ2-1, with TRBD1 matching over 7 bases. The CDR3 nucleotides read TGTGCCAGCAGCCAGGGACAGTCCTACAATGAGCAGTTCTTC. Translating gives CASSQGQSYNEQFF.